The subject of this entry is one T cell receptor (beta chain). In the authors' workflow: Estimation of nucleated cell counts relied on the amplification of reference gene primers. TCRdb's copy holds only in-frame clones and misses some; the assay was immunoSEQ multiplex PCR. V, J and clone size were drawn from that table, and D and trimming were deduced from the DNA. The sample records 20,000 or so clones, about 88% being singletons. V lost 6 bases and J 2 bases, leaving 25 bases between the germline ends. The CDR3 has 18 residues. In germline, CDR1 is LNHDA, CDR2 SQIVND (reference sequence). The data were obtained in a study of blood T cell repertoires in COVID-19. Overall study context: The United States, Italy and Spain provided the acute and convalescent COVID-19 samples. PBMCs, B-cell-depleted T cells, or T cells provided the cDNA or gDNA that made up the material.

The sequence derives from a human donor with acute or convalescent COVID-19. The donor label of this sample is uncertain. The chain has TRBV19 and TRBJ1-1; D is ambiguous. Sequencing used peripheral blood. The CDR3 DNA follows: TGTGCCAGTAGGAGGAGCTCCGCTGTGTGGTCGTTTAACACTGAAGCTTTCTTT. Its translation is CASRRSSAVWSFNTEAFF.